Shown below are 6 T cell receptor beta chains from a single sample sequenced in a study of blood T cell repertoires in COVID-19. The repertoire was sequenced with immunoSEQ multiplex PCR; TCRdb's copy has only in-frame clones and lacks some. The sample records 95,000 to 100,000 clones, around 92% being singletons. Specimen: peripheral blood. These receptors all come from a man aged 45-60 years with active COVID-19.

This chain links TRBV14 with TRBJ2-5; the match to TRBD1 covers 7 bases. This CDR3 contains 17 residues. Germline CDR1 and CDR2: SGHDN and FVKESK. The junction had 11 bases not matched to a gene; V was cut back by 1 base and J by 3 bases. CDR3 DNA: TGTGCCAGCAGCCAAGGGAATAACCGGGACAGAAAAGAGACCCAGTACTTC. Translated: CASSQGNNRDRKETQYF.

The V gene is TRBV4-2, the J gene TRBJ2-1, with TRBD2 matching 7 bases. V was clipped by 1 base and J by 2 bases; unmatched bases: 5. Germline V gene data show CDR1 as LGHNA and CDR2 as YNFKEQ. This CDR3 comprises 16 residues. The CDR3 here is CASSQAFSGPYNEQFF. CDR3 bases: TGTGCCAGCAGCCAAGCCTTTAGCGGGCCCTACAATGAGCAGTTCTTC.

The chain links TRBV6-5 to TRBJ1-6; TRBD1 aligns across 11 bases. V trimming: 11 bases; J trimming: 9 bases; junction bases outside the gene matches: 6. CDR3 length equals 13 residues. CDR1 MNHEY and CDR2 SVGAGI come from the germline V gene. Here the CDR3 DNA reads TGTGCCGCCAGGACAGGGGGCGGTTCACCCCTCCACTTT. Translation: CAARTGGGSPLHF.

The chain combines TRBV19 with TRBJ2-2, with 8 bases fitting TRBD2. Germline V gene data show CDR1 as LNHDA and CDR2 as SQIVND (reference sequence). The V gene end was trimmed by 1 base and the J gene end by 3 bases; junction bases not matched to a gene: 4. This CDR3 is 16 amino acids long. The CDR3 loop reads CASSIGRTSYTGELFF. CDR3 in DNA: TGTGCCAGTAGTATAGGCAGGACTAGCTACACCGGGGAGCTGTTTTTT. Combining the CDR3 with reference TRBV19 and TRBJ2-2 gives the whole variable domain DGGITQSPKYLFRKEGQNVTLSCEQNLNHDAMYWYRQDPGQGLRLIYYSQIVNDFQKGDIAEGYSVSREKKESFPLTVTSAQKNPTAFYLCASSIGRTSYTGELFFGEGSRLTVL.

The J gene is TRBJ1-1, the V gene TRBV2; D is unclear. Germline V CDR1 and CDR2: SNHLY, FYNNEI. This CDR3 is built from 11 residues. Between the trimmed V and J ends, which lost 8 bases and 5 bases, there was a span of 9 bases. In nucleotides, the CDR3 is TGTGCCAGCTACGGAGGGACTGAAGCTTTCTTT. This gives the protein CASYGGTEAFF.

J is TRBJ1-4 and V is TRBV5-1; 10 nucleotides agree with TRBD1. With 4 bases clipped from V and 4 bases from J, the junction kept 4 bases outside the gene matches. Germline loops: CDR1 SGHRS, CDR2 YFSETQ. The CDR3 has 15 residues. The CDR3 DNA is TGCGCCAGCAGCATGACAGGGGGCCGTAATGAAAAACTGTTTTTT. This encodes CASSMTGGRNEKLFF.